This paragraph covers one T cell receptor beta chain sequence. Its matching antigen is unknown. With the Oncomine TCR Beta short-read assay, DNA from cultured CD4+ T cells was sequenced. A single record per CDR3 protein comes from TCRdb applying MiXCR to the PCR reads. The data show some 9,600 distinct CDR3 sequences, nearly 25% seen once. Between the trimmed V and J ends, which lost 4 bases and 4 bases, there was a span of 16 bases. This CDR3 contains 16 residues. Germline V gene sequence: CDR1 SGHDN, CDR2 FVKESK. These data belong to a study of vaccination and CD4 T cells after COVID-19. Looking at the study overall: Ranging from 14 to 241, the interval between dose two and post-vaccine sampling had a median of roughly 73 days.

Treatment in this sample: roughly 10-day PBMC culture with coronavirus spike peptide pools or control peptides (ViraFEST assay). This chain connects TRBV14 to TRBJ2-2; D may be TRBD2 (7 bases). The clonotype originates from a human donor who received a COVID-19 vaccine. The material was CD4+ T cells from blood, cultured in vitro, obtained before SARS-CoV-2 vaccination. CDR3 coding DNA: TGTGCCAGCAGCCTCCCGGGGCGGGGGCGCACCGGGGAGCTGTTTTTT. Residues: CASSLPGRGRTGELFF. Supplemented by reference TRBV14 and TRBJ2-2, the full variable domain reads EAGVTQFPSHSVIEKGQTVTLRCDPISGHDNLYWYRRVMGKEIKFLLHFVKESKQDESGMPNNRFLAERTGGTYSTLKVQPAELEDSGVYFCASSLPGRGRTGELFFGEGSRLTVL.